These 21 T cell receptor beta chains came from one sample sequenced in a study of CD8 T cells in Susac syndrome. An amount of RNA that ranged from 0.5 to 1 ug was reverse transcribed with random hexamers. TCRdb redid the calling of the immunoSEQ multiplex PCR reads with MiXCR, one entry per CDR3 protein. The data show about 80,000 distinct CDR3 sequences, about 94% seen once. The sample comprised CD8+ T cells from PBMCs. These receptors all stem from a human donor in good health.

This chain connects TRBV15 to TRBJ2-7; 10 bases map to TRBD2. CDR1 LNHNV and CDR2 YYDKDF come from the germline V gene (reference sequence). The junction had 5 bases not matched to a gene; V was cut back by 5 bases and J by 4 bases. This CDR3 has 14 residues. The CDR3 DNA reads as TGTGCCACCAGCCCCGGGACTAGCGCTTACGAGCAGTACGTC. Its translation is CATSPGTSAYEQYV.

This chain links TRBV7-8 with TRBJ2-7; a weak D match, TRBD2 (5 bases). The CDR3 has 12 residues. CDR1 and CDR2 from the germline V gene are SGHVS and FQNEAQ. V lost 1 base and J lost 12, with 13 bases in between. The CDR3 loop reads CASSLVVGVLYV. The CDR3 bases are TGTGCCAGCAGCTTAGTAGTCGGGGTACTGTACGTC.

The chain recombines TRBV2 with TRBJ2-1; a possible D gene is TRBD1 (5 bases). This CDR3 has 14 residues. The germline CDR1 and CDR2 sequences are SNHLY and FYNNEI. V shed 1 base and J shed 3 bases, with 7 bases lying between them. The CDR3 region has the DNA TGTGCCAGCAGTGAAGGGGGCGACTACAATGAGCAGTTCTTC. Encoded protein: CASSEGGDYNEQFF.

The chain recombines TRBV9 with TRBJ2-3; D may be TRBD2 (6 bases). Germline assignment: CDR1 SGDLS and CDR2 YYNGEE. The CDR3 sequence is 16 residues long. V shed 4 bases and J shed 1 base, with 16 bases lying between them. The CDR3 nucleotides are TGTGCCAGCAGCCCCCTTGCGGGGCCACGCACAGATACGCAGTATTTT. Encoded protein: CASSPLAGPRTDTQYF. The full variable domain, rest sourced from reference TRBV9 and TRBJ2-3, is DSGVTQTPKHLITATGQRVTLRCSPRSGDLSVYWYQQSLDQGLQFLIQYYNGEERAKGNILERFSAQQFPDLHSELNLSSLELGDSALYFCASSPLAGPRTDTQYFGPGTRLTVL.

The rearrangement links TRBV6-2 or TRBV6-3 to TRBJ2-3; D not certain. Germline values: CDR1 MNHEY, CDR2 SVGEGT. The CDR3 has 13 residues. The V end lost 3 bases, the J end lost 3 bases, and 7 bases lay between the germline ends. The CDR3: CASSYAGTDTQYF. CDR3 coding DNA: TGTGCCAGCAGTTATGCAGGAACAGATACGCAGTATTTT.

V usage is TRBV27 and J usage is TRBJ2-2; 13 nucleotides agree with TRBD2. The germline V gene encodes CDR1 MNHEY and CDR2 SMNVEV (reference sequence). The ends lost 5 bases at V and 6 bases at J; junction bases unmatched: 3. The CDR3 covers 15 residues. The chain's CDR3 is CASSTGLAGAGELFF. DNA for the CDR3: TGTGCCAGCAGTACCGGACTAGCGGGGGCCGGGGAGCTGTTTTTT.

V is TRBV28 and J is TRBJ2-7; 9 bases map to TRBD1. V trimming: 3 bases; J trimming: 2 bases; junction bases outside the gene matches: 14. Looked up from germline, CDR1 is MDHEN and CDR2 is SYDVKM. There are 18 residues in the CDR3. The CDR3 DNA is TGTGCCAGCAGTTTCCGGAACCTGGACAGGGGAGCTCCCTACGAGCAGTACGTC. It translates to CASSFRNLDRGAPYEQYV.

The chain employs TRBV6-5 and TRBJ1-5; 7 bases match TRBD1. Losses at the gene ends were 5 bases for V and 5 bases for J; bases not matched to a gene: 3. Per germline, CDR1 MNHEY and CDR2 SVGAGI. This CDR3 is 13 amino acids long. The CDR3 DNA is TGTGCCAGCAGTGGACAGGTTTATCAGCCCCAGCATTTT. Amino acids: CASSGQVYQPQHF.

The CDR3 spells CSVGTGKAGGRDNEQFF. In DNA, the CDR3 is TGCAGCGTCGGGACAGGGAAAGCGGGAGGGAGGGACAATGAGCAGTTCTTC. V usage is TRBV29-1 and J usage is TRBJ2-1, with a weak D call TRBD2 (10 bases). Germline V CDR1 and CDR2: SQVTM, ANQGSEA. The CDR3 extends over 17 amino acids. Trimming cost V 6 bases and J 5 bases, with 26 bases left between them.

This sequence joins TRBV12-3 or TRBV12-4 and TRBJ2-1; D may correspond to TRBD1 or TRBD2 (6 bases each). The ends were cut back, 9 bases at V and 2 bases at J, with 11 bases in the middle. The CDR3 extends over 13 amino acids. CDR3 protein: CARDGGTYNEQFF. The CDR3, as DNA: TGTGCCAGGGACGGGGGCACCTACAATGAGCAGTTCTTC.

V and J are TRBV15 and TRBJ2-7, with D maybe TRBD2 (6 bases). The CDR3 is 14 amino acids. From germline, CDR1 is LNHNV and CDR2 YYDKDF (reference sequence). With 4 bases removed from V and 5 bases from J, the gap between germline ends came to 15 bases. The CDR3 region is CATSTLGRGNEQYF. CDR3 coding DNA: TGTGCCACCAGCACCCTAGGGCGGGGAAACGAGCAGTACTTC.

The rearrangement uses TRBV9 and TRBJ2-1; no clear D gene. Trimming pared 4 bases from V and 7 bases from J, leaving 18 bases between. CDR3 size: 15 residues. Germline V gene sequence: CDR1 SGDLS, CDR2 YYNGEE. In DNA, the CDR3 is TGTGCCAGCAGCTCGATGGTGCTAGGTGGGAATGAGCAGTTCTTC. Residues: CASSSMVLGGNEQFF.

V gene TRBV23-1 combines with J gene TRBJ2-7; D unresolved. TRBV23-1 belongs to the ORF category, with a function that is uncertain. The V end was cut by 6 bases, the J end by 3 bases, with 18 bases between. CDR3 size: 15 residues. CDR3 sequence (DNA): TGCGCCAGCAGCCTCTTTGATGTGGTGAACTACGAGCAGTACTTC. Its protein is CASSLFDVVNYEQYF.

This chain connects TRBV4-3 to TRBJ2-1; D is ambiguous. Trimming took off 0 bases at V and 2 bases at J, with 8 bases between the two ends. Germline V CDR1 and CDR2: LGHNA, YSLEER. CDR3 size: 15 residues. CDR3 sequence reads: CASSQDARTYNEQFF. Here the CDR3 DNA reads TGCGCCAGCAGCCAAGACGCCCGAACCTACAATGAGCAGTTCTTC.

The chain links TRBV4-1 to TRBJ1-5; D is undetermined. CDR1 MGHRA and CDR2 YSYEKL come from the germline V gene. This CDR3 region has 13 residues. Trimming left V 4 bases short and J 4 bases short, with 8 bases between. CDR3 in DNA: TGCGCCAGCAGCCCGGGCGGTAATCAGCCCCAGCATTTT. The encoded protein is CASSPGGNQPQHF.

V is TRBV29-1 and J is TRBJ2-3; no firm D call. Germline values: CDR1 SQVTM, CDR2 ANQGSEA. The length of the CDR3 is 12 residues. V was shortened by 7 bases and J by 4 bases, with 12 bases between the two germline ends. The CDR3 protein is CSAHLSSDTQYF. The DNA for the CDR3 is TGCAGCGCCCACCTGTCCTCAGATACGCAGTATTTT.

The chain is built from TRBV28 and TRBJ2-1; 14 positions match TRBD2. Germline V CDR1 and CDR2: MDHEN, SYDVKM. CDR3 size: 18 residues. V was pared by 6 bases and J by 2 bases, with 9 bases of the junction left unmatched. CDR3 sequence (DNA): TGTGCCAGCAGCCCTATAGGACTAGCGGGAGGTGCCTACAATGAGCAGTTCTTC. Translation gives CASSPIGLAGGAYNEQFF.

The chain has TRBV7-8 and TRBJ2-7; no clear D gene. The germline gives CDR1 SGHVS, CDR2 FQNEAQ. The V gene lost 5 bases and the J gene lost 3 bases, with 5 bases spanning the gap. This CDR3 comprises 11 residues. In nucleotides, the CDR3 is TGTGCCAGCAGCACCCTCTACGAGCAGTACTTC. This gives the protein CASSTLYEQYF.

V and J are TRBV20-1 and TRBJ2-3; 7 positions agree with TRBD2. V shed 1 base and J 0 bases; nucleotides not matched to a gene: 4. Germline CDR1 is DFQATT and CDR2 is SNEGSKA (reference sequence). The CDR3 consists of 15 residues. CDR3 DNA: TGCAGTGCTAGAGCGCTAGCGGATAGCACAGATACGCAGTATTTT. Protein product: CSARALADSTDTQYF.

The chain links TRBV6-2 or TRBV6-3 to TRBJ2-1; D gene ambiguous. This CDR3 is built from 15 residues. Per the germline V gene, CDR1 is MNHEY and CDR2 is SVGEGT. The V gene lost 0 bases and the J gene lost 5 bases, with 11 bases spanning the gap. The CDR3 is CASSYSVPGNNEQFF. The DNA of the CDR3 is TGTGCCAGCAGTTACTCGGTGCCAGGTAACAATGAGCAGTTCTTC.

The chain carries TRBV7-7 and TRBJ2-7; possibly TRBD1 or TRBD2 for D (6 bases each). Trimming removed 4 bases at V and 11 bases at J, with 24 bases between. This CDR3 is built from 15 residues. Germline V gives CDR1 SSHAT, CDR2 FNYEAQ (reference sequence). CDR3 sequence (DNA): TGTGCCAGCAGCTCTGGGGTGGGGGGCTCAAGTTTGAAGTACTTC. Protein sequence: CASSSGVGGSSLKYF.